A selection of T cell receptor beta chains follows, all from one sample in a study of T cell changes during pregnancy in multiple sclerosis. Assay used: immunoSEQ multiplex PCR; TCRdb lists only in-frame clones, some missing. This table has 50,000 to 70,000 clones, 92% appearing once. The sequences come from peripheral blood, collected in the second trimester of pregnancy. Receptor source: a female donor with multiple sclerosis, enrolled in a pregnancy study. Both conserved end residues are part of each CDR3. Only some rows state a clone size, as once, few, many or a class for expanded clones.

TRBV14	TRBJ2-4	NA	CASSQDSGRFVHF
TRBV6-6	TRBJ1-1	NA	CASSYLRGQVNTEAFF
TRBV5-4	TRBJ2-7	NA	CASSRDSYEQYF
TRBV7-9	TRBJ2-1	NA	CASSARTGGNEQFF
TRBV7-2	NA	NA	CASSSLGGIYEQYF
TRBV4-1	NA	NA	CASSQVSIANYEQYF
TRBV6-1	TRBJ2-7	NA	CASGPRSSGTYEQYF
TRBV28	TRBJ1-1	NA	CASSLGRSMNTEAFF
TRBV18	TRBJ2-3	NA	CASSPLAAGLSTDTQYF
TRBV5-4	TRBJ1-2	NA	CASSLAGREGYGYTF
TRBV5-1	TRBJ2-7	NA	CASSLAGPRSYEQYF
TRBV6-5	TRBJ2-3	once	CASRGQGQDTQYF
TRBV28	TRBJ2-7	NA	CASSLWGPGGLSYEQYF
TRBV5-1	TRBJ2-1	once	CASSLNVLAGNNEQFF
TRBV10-3	TRBJ2-1	NA	CAISEWGRGRGTSRDNEQFF